This T cell receptor beta chain derives from a study of tumor-infiltrating lymphocytes in primary liver carcinoma (dated by TCRdb to the late 2010s). For the wider study: Between late 2015 and March 2016, about 5 patients in China with histopathologically diagnosed primary liver carcinoma had their tumors surgically resected. The five patients, three men and two women aged 30 to 69 years, had hepatocellular carcinoma (four) or combined HCC and intrahepatic cholangiocarcinoma (one). The five patients had tumors staged T1-T3 N0M0, with maximum diameters ranging from roughly 4 to 10 cm. Each sample produced about 3.5 to 8 million productive TCRbeta reads, and read depth showed no significant difference between tissue types. The study combined TCRbeta repertoire sequencing, expression microarrays and whole-exome sequencing across five regions of each liver tumor, with adjacent normal tissue and blood. A total of some 35 specimens from 5 patients underwent TCRbeta repertoire sequencing, comprising 25 or so tumor regions, 5 adjacent noncancerous liver tissues and 5 peripheral blood samples. High reproducibility was observed for the technical replicate repertoires, with mean shared-clone rates approximately 0.9 and correlation coefficients above 0.95. What the work shows at the level of the full study, not this receptor alone: Only the TCR beta chain was sequenced, which likely underestimates true repertoire diversity because unpaired alpha chains were not captured. Since the samples were bulk and unsorted, there was no way to compare CD4+ and CD8+ T cell repertoires. Pairs of tumor regions showed greater repertoire overlap (mean around 35%) than tumor-adjacent pairs (approximately 17%) or tumor-blood pairs (approximately 14%), which is consistent with antigen-driven expansion. The top 250 clones accounted for a significantly greater share of the repertoire in tumors than in blood (p = 0.039). The study included only five patients, and the authors note findings should be validated in a larger study.

In the germline V gene, CDR1 corresponds to SQVTM and CDR2 to ANQGSEA. Spanning cysteine to phenylalanine, the CDR3 consists of 12 amino acids. Only CDR3 DNA is held: 36 bases, read in frame from base 1. V lost 4 bases and J lost 2 bases; the stretch between them is 9 bases long. Ten or more counts support this clonotype. It lacks a known antigen. The input lacks base qualities; no much larger clone sits a single base away. A constant-region primer and ProtoScript II reverse transcriptase were used to reverse-transcribe TCRbeta-specific cDNA from about 0.55 ug total RNA. Three nested multiplex PCR rounds, following a slightly modified ARM-PCR procedure, were used to build the TCRbeta libraries. Each of the first two PCR rounds ran for approximately 10 cycles and used multiplex TRBV1-TRBV30 forward primers together with a Cbeta reverse primer. Sample barcodes and Illumina adapters were added in a final 25-cycle PCR using Deep VentR polymerase. Amplicons of 200-500 bp were gel-purified with a QIAquick gel extraction kit before sequencing. TCRbeta amplicons were sequenced on an Illumina HiSeq 2500 with 250-bp paired-end reads. As for how the authors treated the data: To recover full CDR3 sequences, reads were quality-trimmed using Trimmomatic v0.33 and paired reads were then merged using FLASH v1.2.11. V, D and J germline segments were assigned to the rearranged TCRbeta sequences using MiGEC v1.2.1b. VDJtools v1.0.0 computed clonotype statistics and Shannon-Wiener diversity indices. Except for diversity analysis, only each sample's 250 most abundant clonotypes were used in subsequent analyses to reduce sampling bias. TCRdb ran its own pipeline on the public reads, namely fastp trimming at Q25 and MiXCR clone calling, and kept in-frame beta chains. Each CDR3 protein appears once, grouped with its most common genes and DNA. V and J calls and clone size were set by TCRdb, not the authors. Here the sample has approximately 300,000 distinct CDR3 sequences; approximately 65% occur a single time. Of the sample, roughly 9% falls within the top ten clones.

TRIzol reagent was used to extract blood RNA from unsorted whole blood, while the DNeasy Blood & Tissue kit provided the germline DNA. Chronic HBV infection was present in the patients, and the patients were treatment-naive at sampling. Roughly 4 milliliters of peripheral blood were collected into K2EDTA tubes before surgery. The chain couples TRBV29-1 to TRBJ2-7; the D region possibly corresponds to TRBD1 (5 bases align). The TCR was taken from a man aged 35 to 55 with primary liver carcinoma and hepatitis B virus infection. Material: peripheral blood. The nucleotide sequence is given as TGCAGCGTTGGGGGCAGTCCCTACGAGCAGTACTTC. This yields the protein CSVGGSPYEQYF.